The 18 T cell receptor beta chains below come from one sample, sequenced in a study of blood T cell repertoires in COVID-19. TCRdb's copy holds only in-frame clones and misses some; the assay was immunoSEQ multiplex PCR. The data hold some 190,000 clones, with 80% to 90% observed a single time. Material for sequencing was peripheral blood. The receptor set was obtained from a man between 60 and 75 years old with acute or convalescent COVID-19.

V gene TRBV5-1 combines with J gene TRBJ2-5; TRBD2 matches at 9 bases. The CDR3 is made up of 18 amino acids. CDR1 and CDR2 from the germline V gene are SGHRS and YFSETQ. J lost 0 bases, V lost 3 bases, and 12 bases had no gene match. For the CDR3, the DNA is TGCGCCAGCAGCTACGGACTAGCGTTCAACCGATACCAAGAGACCCAGTACTTC. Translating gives CASSYGLAFNRYQETQYF.

The CDR3 sequence is CAISEGGVGELFF. The CDR3 nucleotides are TGTGCCATCAGTGAGGGAGGGGTCGGGGAGCTGTTTTTT. J is TRBJ2-2 and V is TRBV10-3, with D possibly TRBD2 on 6 matching bases. Germline CDR1 and CDR2: ENHRY and SYGVKD. This CDR3 has 13 amino acids. Trimming shortened V by 2 bases and J by 7 bases, and 8 bases separated the two germline ends.

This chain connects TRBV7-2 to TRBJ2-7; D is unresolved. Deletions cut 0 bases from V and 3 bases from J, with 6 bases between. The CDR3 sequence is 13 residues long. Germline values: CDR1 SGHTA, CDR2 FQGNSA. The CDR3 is CASSLARHYEQYF. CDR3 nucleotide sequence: TGTGCCAGCAGCTTAGCTCGACACTACGAGCAGTACTTC.

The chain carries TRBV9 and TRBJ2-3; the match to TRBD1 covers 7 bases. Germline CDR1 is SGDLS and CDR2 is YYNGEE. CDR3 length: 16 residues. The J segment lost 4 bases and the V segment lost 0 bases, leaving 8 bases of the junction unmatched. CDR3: CASSVGEGARADTQYF. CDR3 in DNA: TGTGCCAGCAGCGTAGGAGAGGGGGCGCGAGCAGATACGCAGTATTTT. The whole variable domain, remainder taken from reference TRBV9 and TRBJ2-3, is DSGVTQTPKHLITATGQRVTLRCSPRSGDLSVYWYQQSLDQGLQFLIQYYNGEERAKGNILERFSAQQFPDLHSELNLSSLELGDSALYFCASSVGEGARADTQYFGPGTRLTVL.

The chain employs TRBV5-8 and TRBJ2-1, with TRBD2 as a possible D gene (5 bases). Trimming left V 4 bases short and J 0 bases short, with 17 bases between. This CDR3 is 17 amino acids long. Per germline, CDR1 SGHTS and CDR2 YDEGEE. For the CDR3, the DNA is TGTGCCAGCAGCCGATTTACCTTAGCGAACTCCTACAATGAGCAGTTCTTC. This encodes CASSRFTLANSYNEQFF.

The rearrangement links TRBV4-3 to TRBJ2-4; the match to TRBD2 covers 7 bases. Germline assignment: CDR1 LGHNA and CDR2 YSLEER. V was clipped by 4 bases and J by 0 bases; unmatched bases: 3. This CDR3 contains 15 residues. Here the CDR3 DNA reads TGCGCCAGCAGCCCCACTAGCGTAGCCAAAAACATTCAGTACTTC. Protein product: CASSPTSVAKNIQYF.

The CDR3 loop is CASRAGLAGGEQFF. In nucleotides, the CDR3 is TGTGCCAGCAGAGCGGGACTAGCGGGTGGTGAGCAGTTCTTC. The chain joins TRBV28 to TRBJ2-1; the match to TRBD2 covers 12 bases. Germline V gene sequence: CDR1 MDHEN, CDR2 SYDVKM. The CDR3 extends over 14 amino acids. V was pared by 6 bases and J by 9 bases, with 6 bases of the junction left unmatched. The entire variable domain, with the rest obtained from reference TRBV28 and TRBJ2-1, is as follows: DVKVTQSSRYLVKRTGEKVFLECVQDMDHENMFWYRQDPGLGLRLIYFSYDVKMKEKGDIPEGYSVSREKKERFSLILESASTNQTSMYLCASRAGLAGGEQFFGPGTRLTVL.

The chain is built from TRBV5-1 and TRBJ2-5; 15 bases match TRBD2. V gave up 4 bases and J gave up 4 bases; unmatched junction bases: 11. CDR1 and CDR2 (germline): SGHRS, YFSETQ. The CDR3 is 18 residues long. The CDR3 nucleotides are TGCGCCAGCAGCCCCGGACTAGCGGGAGGGTTTTCCCCAGAGACCCAGTACTTC. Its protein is CASSPGLAGGFSPETQYF.

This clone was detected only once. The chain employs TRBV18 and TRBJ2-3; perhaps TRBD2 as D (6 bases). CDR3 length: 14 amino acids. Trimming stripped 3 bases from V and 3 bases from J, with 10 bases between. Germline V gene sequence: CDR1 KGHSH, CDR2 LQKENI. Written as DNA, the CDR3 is TGTGCCAGCTCACCCCGGACTACTACAGATACGCAGTATTTT. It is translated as CASSPRTTTDTQYF.

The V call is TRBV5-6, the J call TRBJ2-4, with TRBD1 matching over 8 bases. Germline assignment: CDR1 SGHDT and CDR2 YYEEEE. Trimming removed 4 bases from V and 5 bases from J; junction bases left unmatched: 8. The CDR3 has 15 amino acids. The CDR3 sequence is CASSVRTGTQNIQYF. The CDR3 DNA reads TGTGCCAGCAGCGTTCGGACAGGGACCCAAAACATTCAGTACTTC. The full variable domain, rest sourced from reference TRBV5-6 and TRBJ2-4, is DAGVTQSPTHLIKTRGQQVTLRCSPKSGHDTVSWYQQALGQGPQFIFQYYEEEERQRGNFPDRFSGHQFPNYSSELNVNALLLGDSALYLCASSVRTGTQNIQYFGAGTRLSVL.

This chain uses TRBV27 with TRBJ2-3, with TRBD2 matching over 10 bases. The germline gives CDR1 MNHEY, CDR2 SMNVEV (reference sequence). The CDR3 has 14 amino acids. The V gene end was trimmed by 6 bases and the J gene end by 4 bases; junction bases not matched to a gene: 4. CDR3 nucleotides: TGTGCCAGCAGACTAGCGGGACAGGCAGATACGCAGTATTTT. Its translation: CASRLAGQADTQYF.

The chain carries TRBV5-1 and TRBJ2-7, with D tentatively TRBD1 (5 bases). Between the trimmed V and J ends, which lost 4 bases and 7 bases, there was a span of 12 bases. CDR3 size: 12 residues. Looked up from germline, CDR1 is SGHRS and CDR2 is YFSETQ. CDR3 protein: CASSPGFREQYF. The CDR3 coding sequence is TGCGCCAGCAGCCCAGGGTTTAGAGAGCAGTACTTC.

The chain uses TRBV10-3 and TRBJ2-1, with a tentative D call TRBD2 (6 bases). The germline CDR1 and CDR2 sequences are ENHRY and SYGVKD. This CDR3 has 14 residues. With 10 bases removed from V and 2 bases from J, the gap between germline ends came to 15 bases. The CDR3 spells CATFFGGTYNEQFF. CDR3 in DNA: TGTGCCACCTTTTTCGGGGGAACCTACAATGAGCAGTTCTTC.

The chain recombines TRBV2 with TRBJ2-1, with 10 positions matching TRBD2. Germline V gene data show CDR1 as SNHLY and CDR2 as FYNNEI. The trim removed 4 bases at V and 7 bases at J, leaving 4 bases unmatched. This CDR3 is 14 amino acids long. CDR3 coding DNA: TGTGCCAGCAGTGTGGCTAGCGGGAGAAATGAGCAGTTCTTC. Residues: CASSVASGRNEQFF.

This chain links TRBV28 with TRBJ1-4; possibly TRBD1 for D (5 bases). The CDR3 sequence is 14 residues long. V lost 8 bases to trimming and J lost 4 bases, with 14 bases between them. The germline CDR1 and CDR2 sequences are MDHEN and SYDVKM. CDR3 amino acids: CASLVGGNNEKLFF. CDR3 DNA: TGTGCCAGCCTGGTGGGGGGGAATAATGAAAAACTGTTTTTT.

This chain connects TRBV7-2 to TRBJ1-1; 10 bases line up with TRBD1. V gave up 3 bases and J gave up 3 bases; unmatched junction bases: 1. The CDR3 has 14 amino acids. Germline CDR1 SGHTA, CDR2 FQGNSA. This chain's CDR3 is CASSLTGGDTEAFF. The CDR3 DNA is TGTGCCAGCAGCTTGACAGGGGGCGACACTGAAGCTTTCTTT. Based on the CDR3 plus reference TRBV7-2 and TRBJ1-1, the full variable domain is GAGVSQSPSNKVTEKGKDVELRCDPISGHTALYWYRQSLGQGLEFLIYFQGNSAPDKSGLPSDRFSAERTGGSVSTLTIQRTQQEDSAVYLCASSLTGGDTEAFFGQGTRLTVV.

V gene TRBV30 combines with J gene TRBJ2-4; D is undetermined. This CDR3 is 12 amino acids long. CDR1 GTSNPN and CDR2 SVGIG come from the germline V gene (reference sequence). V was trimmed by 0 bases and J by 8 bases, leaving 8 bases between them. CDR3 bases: TGTGCCTGGAGTGTCTCACGGGACATTCAGTACTTC. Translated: CAWSVSRDIQYF.

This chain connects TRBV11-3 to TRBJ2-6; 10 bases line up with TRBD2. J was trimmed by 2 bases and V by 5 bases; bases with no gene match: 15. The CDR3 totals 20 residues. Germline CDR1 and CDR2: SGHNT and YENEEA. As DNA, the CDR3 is TGTGCCAGCAGCCCAGGGGGTTGGGCTAGCGGGAGTACTGGGGCCAACGTCCTGACTTTC. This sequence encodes CASSPGGWASGSTGANVLTF.